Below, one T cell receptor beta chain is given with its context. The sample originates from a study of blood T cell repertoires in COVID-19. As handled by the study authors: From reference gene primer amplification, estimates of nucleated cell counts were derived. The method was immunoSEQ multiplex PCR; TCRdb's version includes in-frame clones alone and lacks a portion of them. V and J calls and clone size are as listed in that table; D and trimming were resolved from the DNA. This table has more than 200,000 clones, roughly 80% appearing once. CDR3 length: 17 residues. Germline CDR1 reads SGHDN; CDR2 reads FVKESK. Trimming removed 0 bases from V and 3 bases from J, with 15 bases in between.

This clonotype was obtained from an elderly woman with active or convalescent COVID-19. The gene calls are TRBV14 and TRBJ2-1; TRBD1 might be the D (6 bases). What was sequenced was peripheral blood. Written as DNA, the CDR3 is TGTGCCAGCAGCCAAGATACAGGGATCAGAATCTACAATGAGCAGTTCTTC. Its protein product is CASSQDTGIRIYNEQFF.